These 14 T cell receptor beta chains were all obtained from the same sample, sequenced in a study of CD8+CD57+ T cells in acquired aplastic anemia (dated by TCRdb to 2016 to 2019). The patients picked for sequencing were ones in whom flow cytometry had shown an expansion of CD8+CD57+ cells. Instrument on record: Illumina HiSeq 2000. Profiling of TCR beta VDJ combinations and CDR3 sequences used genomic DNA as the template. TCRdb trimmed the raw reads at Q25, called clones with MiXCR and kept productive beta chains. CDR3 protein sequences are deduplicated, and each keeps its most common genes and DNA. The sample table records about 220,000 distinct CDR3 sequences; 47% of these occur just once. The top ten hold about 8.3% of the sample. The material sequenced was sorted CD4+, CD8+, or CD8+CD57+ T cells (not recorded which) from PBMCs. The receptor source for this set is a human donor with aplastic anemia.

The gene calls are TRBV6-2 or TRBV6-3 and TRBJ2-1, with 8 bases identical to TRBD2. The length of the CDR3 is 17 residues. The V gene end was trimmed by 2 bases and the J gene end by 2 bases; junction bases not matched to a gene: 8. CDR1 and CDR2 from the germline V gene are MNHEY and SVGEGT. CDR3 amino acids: CASSYPLSGGAYNEQFF. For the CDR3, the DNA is TGTGCCAGCAGTTACCCGTTGTCCGGGGGGGCCTACAATGAGCAGTTCTTC.

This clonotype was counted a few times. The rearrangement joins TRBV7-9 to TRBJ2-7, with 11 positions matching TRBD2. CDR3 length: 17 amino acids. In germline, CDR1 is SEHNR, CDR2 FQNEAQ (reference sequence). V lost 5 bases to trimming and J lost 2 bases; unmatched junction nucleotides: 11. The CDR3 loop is CASSRGLAGGPTYEQYF. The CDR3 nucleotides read TGTGCCAGCAGCCGGGGTCTAGCGGGAGGCCCAACCTACGAGCAGTACTTC.

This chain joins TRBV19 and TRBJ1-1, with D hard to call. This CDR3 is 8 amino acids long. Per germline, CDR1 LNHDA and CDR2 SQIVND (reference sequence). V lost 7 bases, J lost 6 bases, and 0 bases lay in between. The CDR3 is CASTEAFF. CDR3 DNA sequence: TGTGCCAGTACTGAAGCTTTCTTT.

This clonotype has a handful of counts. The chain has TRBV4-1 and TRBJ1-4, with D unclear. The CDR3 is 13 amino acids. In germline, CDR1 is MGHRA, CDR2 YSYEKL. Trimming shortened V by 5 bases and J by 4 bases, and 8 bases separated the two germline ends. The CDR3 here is CASSYGFNEKLFF. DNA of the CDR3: TGCGCCAGCAGCTACGGGTTTAATGAAAAACTGTTTTTT.

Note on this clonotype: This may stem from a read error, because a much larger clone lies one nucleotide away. CDR3: CASSASKTGPQPRHF. The CDR3 nucleotides read TGTGCCAGCAGTGCGTCAAAGACAGGGCCTCAGCCCCGGCATTTT. The J gene is TRBJ1-5, the V gene TRBV12-3 or TRBV12-4; 7 nucleotides match TRBD1. The CDR3 is 15 amino acids.

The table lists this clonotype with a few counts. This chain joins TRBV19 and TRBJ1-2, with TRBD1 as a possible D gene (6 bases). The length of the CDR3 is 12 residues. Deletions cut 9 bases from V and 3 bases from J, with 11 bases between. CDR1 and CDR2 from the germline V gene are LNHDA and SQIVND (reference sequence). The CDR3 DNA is TGTGCCAGCTGGGGGGGCGACTATGGCTACACCTTC. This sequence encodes CASWGGDYGYTF.

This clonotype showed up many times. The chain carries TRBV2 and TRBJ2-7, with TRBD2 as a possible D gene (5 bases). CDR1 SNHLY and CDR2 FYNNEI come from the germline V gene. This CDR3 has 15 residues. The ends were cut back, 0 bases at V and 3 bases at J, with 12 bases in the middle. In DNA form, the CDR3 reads TGTGCCAGCAGTGAAGCACTAGGTGTTTACTACGAGCAGTACTTC. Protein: CASSEALGVYYEQYF.

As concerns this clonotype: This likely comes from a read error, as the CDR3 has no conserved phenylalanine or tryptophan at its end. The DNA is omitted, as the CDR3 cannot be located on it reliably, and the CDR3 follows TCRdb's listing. The CDR3 protein is CASSLSGRAGVV. The V call is TRBV5-8, the J call TRBJ1-4. Germline V gene data show CDR1 as SGHTS and CDR2 as YDEGEE. Including both end residues, the CDR3 is 12 amino acids long.

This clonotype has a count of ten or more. CDR3 sequence: CASPGPPNTEAFF. The CDR3, as DNA: TGTGCCAGCCCGGGACCTCCTAACACTGAAGCTTTCTTT. The chain has TRBV2 and TRBJ1-1; TRBD1 might be the D (5 bases). The CDR3 sequence is 13 residues long. Germline V lookup: CDR1 SNHLY, CDR2 FYNNEI. The V end was cut by 8 bases, the J end by 2 bases, with 12 bases between.

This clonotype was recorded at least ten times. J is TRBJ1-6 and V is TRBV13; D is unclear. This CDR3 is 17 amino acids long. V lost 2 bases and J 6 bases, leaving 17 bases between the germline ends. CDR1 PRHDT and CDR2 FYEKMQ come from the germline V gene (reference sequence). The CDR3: CASSLSERDPLNSPLHF. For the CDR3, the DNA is TGTGCCAGCAGCTTAAGCGAGAGGGATCCACTTAATTCACCCCTCCACTTT.

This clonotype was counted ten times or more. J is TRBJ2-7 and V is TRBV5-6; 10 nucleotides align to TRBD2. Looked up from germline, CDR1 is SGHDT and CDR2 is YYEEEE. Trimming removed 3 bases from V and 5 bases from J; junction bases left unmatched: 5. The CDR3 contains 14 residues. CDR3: CASSSAGGIHEQYF. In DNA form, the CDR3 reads TGTGCCAGCAGCTCAGCGGGAGGGATCCACGAGCAGTACTTC.

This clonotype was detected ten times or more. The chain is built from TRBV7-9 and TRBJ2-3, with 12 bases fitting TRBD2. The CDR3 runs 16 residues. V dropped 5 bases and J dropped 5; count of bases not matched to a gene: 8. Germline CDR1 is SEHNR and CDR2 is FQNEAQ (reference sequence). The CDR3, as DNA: TGTGCCAGCAGCCCGCCTGCGACTAGCGGGAGAGATACGCAGTATTTT. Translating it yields CASSPPATSGRDTQYF.

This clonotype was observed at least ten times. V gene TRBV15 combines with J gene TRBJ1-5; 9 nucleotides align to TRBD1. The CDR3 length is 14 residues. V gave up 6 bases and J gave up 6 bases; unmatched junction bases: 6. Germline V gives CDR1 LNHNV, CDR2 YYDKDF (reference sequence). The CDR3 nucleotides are TGTGCCACCAGTCAGCGACAGGGGGTTCAGCCCCAGCATTTT. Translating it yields CATSQRQGVQPQHF. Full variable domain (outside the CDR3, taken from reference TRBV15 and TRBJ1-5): DAMVIQNPRYQVTQFGKPVTLSCSQTLNHNVMYWYQQKSSQAPKLLFHYYDKDFNNEADTPDNFQSRRPNTSFCFLDIRSPGLGDTAMYLCATSQRQGVQPQHFGDGTRLSIL.

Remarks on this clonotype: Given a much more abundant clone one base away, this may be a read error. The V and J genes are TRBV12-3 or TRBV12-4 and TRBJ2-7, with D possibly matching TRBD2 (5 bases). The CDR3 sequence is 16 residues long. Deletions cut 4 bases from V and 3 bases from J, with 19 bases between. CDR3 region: CASSSTRELLSYEQYF. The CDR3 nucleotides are TGTGCCAGCAGTTCCACCCGGGAACTACTAAGCTACGAGCAGTACTTC.